These 14 T cell receptor beta chains came from one sample sequenced in a study of early T cells in non-severe SARS-CoV-2 infection. TCRdb called the 5' RACE reads again in MiXCR, with one record for every CDR3 protein. The data hold fewer than 35,000 distinct CDR3 sequences, with about 10% observed a single time. The material sequenced was whole blood. These receptor sequences come from an adult who was a healthcare worker with PCR-confirmed SARS-CoV-2 infection or an uninfected control (not recorded which).

The rearrangement links TRBV11-3 to TRBJ2-1, with 9 bases identical to TRBD2. V trimming: 1 base; J trimming: 4 bases; junction bases outside the gene matches: 5. The germline V gene encodes CDR1 SGHNT and CDR2 YENEEA. The CDR3 is made up of 16 amino acids. CDR3 loop: CASSLGVAGEYNEQFF. The CDR3 region has the DNA TGTGCCAGCAGCTTAGGGGTAGCGGGGGAGTACAATGAGCAGTTCTTC. The entire variable domain, with the rest obtained from reference TRBV11-3 and TRBJ2-1, is as follows: EAGVVQSPRYKIIEKKQPVAFWCNPISGHNTLYWYLQNLGQGPELLIRYENEEAVDDSQLPKDRFSAERLKGVDSTLKIQPAELGDSAVYLCASSLGVAGEYNEQFFGPGTRLTVL.

This clonotype was counted ten times or more. The chain combines TRBV19 with TRBJ1-2; D perhaps matches TRBD1 (5 bases). CDR3 length: 14 residues. Germline CDR1 and CDR2: LNHDA and SQIVND (reference sequence). V lost 9 bases, J lost 2 bases, and 16 bases lay in between. CDR3 in DNA: TGTGCCAGCAAGGCGGGACGGTTGAACTATGGCTACACCTTC. Protein sequence: CASKAGRLNYGYTF.

The chain has TRBV11-2 and TRBJ1-5; no reliable D call. The CDR3 contains 16 residues. Germline assignment: CDR1 SGHAT and CDR2 FQNNGV. V lost 5 bases to trimming and J lost 2 bases, with 16 bases between them. The CDR3 here is CASSPGARRGNQPQHF. The CDR3 DNA sequence: TGTGCCAGCAGCCCCGGTGCCCGACGTGGCAATCAGCCCCAGCATTTT.

This clonotype was picked up many times. The CDR3 nucleotides are TGCGCCAGCAGCCATGACAGGGGTTCTAATGAAAAACTGTTTTTT. Its translation: CASSHDRGSNEKLFF. The chain links TRBV4-3 to TRBJ1-4; 8 nucleotides match TRBD1. V lost 3 bases and J lost 3; bases outside the gene matches: 3. The CDR3 is 15 residues long. Germline V gene sequence: CDR1 LGHNA, CDR2 YSLEER.

This clonotype was recorded at least ten times. The chain is built from TRBV30 and TRBJ1-5; 8 bases are shared with TRBD1. V was pared by 5 bases and J by 1 base, with 1 base of the junction left unmatched. The CDR3 totals 13 residues. Germline V lookup: CDR1 GTSNPN, CDR2 SVGIG (reference sequence). In nucleotides, the CDR3 is TGTGCCTGGGGACAGGGAAGCAATCAGCCCCAGCATTTT. Protein: CAWGQGSNQPQHF.

This clonotype came up many times. This chain connects TRBV7-3 to TRBJ2-1, with TRBD1 identical over 8 bases. The V segment lost 5 bases and the J segment 6 bases; nucleotides outside the gene matches: 12. The CDR3 spans 16 residues. CDR1 and CDR2 (germline): SGHTA, FQGTGA. In DNA form, the CDR3 reads TGTGCCAGCAGCCCAGGGACAGGCCCCGGGGGCAATGAGCAGTTCTTC. It translates to CASSPGTGPGGNEQFF.

There are many counts of this clonotype. The chain carries TRBV5-1 and TRBJ1-2; 10 nucleotides agree with TRBD1. The CDR3 length is 16 residues. After removal of 4 bases from V and 6 bases from J, the junction contained 12 bases not matched to a gene. Germline V gene data show CDR1 as SGHRS and CDR2 as YFSETQ. CDR3 sequence reads: CASSQGQGKGVDGYTF. CDR3 nucleotides: TGCGCCAGCAGCCAGGGACAGGGGAAAGGGGTGGATGGCTACACCTTC.

This clonotype has a count of ten or more. The chain recombines TRBV7-2 with TRBJ2-1, with 14 bases identical to TRBD2. J was trimmed by 2 bases and V by 5 bases; bases with no gene match: 8. Germline loops: CDR1 SGHTA, CDR2 FQGNSA. The CDR3 has 18 residues. The CDR3 protein is CASSPRTSGGLAYNEQFF. The CDR3 DNA sequence: TGTGCCAGCAGCCCTCGGACTAGCGGGGGGCTCGCCTACAATGAGCAGTTCTTC.

This clonotype was seen more than once but under ten times. This chain uses TRBV18 with TRBJ1-2; a possible D gene is TRBD1 (5 bases). V gave up 2 bases and J gave up 6 bases, with 16 bases separating them. Germline V gene data show CDR1 as KGHSH and CDR2 as LQKENI. There are 15 residues in the CDR3. DNA for the CDR3: TGTGCCAGCTCACCAAATCGGGGACGAACGGATGGCTACACCTTC. Its protein product is CASSPNRGRTDGYTF.

The rearrangement uses TRBV3-1 and TRBJ2-5; 10 bases line up with TRBD2. V trimming: 7 bases; J trimming: 2 bases; junction bases outside the gene matches: 10. Germline V CDR1 and CDR2: LGHDT, YNNKEL (reference sequence). The CDR3 has 16 residues. CDR3: CASTPLLAGEQETQYF. Here the CDR3 DNA reads TGTGCCAGCACCCCTCTCCTAGCGGGGGAGCAAGAGACCCAGTACTTC.

This clonotype was seen at least ten times. This chain connects TRBV12-3 or TRBV12-4 to TRBJ1-5, with 10 bases identical to TRBD1. CDR3 size: 13 residues. The junction had 4 bases not matched to a gene; V was cut back by 8 bases and J by 6 bases. The CDR3 DNA follows: TGTGCCAGCCGACAGGGGGCTGGTCAGCCCCAGCATTTT. Translated, it gives CASRQGAGQPQHF.

The table lists this clonotype with many counts. This chain uses TRBV12-3 or TRBV12-4 with TRBJ1-1, with 7 bases fitting TRBD1. Trimming removed 6 bases from V and 11 bases from J; junction bases left unmatched: 9. The CDR3 spans 12 residues. The CDR3, as DNA: TGTGCCAGCAGAGAAAGGGGGCCCGGGGCTTTCTTT. The encoded protein is CASRERGPGAFF.

This clonotype turned up a few times. The chain joins TRBV18 to TRBJ1-1; 7 bases fit TRBD1. Per the germline V gene, CDR1 is KGHSH and CDR2 is LQKENI. CDR3 size: 15 residues. With V trimmed by 8 bases and J by 0 bases, 9 bases remained unmatched. Here the CDR3 reads CASTRQGGMNTEAFF. CDR3 bases: TGTGCCAGCACGAGACAGGGAGGAATGAACACTGAAGCTTTCTTT. Combining the CDR3 with reference TRBV18 and TRBJ1-1 gives the whole variable domain NAGVMQNPRHLVRRRGQEARLRCSPMKGHSHVYWYRQLPEEGLKFMVYLQKENIIDESGMPKERFSAEFPKEGPSILRIQQVVRGDSAAYFCASTRQGGMNTEAFFGQGTRLTVV.

This clonotype was observed at least ten times. This chain joins TRBV18 and TRBJ1-5; D gene ambiguous. There are 13 residues in the CDR3. CDR1 is KGHSH, CDR2 LQKENI, per germline. V was clipped by 6 bases and J by 7 bases, with 13 bases between them. The CDR3: CASSPTASQPQHF. In nucleotides, the CDR3 is TGTGCCAGCTCTCCCACCGCCAGCCAGCCCCAGCATTTT.